A selection of T cell receptor beta chains follows, all from one sample in a study of OX40 agonist ivuxolimab in advanced cancers. The protocol was immunoSEQ multiplex PCR, while the TCRdb copy is restricted to in-frame clones and leaves out a portion. Among approximately 80,000 clones listed, 89% were seen once. Here the sequenced sample was CD4+ or CD8+ T cells sorted from blood, taken in a trial of the OX40 agonist ivuxolimab. The origin of the receptors is an adult with an advanced solid tumor such as melanoma, head and neck, liver or kidney cancer. Each CDR3 is given with its conserved first and last residue. D genes are given only for firm matches. Not every row has a clone size; where given, it reads once, few, many or a size class.

clone size	J gene	V gene	D gene	CDR3 protein	CDR3 DNA
NA	TRBJ1-1	TRBV30	NA	CAWSDSMNTEAFF	TGTGCCTGGAGCGATTCCATGAACACTGAAGCTTTCTTT
NA	TRBJ2-2	TRBV4-2	TRBD2	CASSQDGVAGTGELFF	TGTGCCAGCAGCCAAGATGGAGTAGCGGGGACCGGGGAGCTGTTTTTT
NA	TRBJ1-5	TRBV7-9	NA	CASSFWGNQPQHF	TGTGCCAGCAGCTTCTGGGGAAATCAGCCCCAGCATTTT
once	TRBJ1-3	TRBV9	NA	CASSALPAGVGGNTIYF	TGTGCCAGCAGCGCTCTACCCGCTGGGGTTGGCGGAAACACCATATATTTT
NA	TRBJ2-7	TRBV14	NA	CASSQILLGRDFYEQYF	TGTGCCAGCAGCCAGATCTTGTTGGGCCGAGATTTTTACGAGCAGTACTTC
NA	TRBJ1-1	TRBV7-9	NA	CASSLVQNTEAFF	TGTGCCAGCAGCTTAGTCCAGAACACTGAAGCTTTCTTT
NA	TRBJ1-6	TRBV5-8	TRBD1	CASSLGQGNSYNSPLHF	TGTGCCAGCAGTTTAGGACAGGGGAACTCCTATAATTCACCCCTCCACTTT
NA	TRBJ2-3	TRBV7-6	NA	CASSPAGGGTTDTQYF	TGTGCCAGCAGCCCTGCGGGCGGGGGCACCACAGATACGCAGTATTTT
NA	TRBJ1-5	TRBV7-6	TRBD1	CASSPRQGYYSNQPQHF	TGTGCCAGCAGCCCCCGACAGGGGTATTATAGCAATCAGCCCCAGCATTTT
NA	TRBJ2-2	TRBV5-1	NA	CASRDFNTGELFF	TGCGCCAGCAGGGACTTTAACACCGGGGAGCTGTTTTTT
NA	TRBJ2-1	TRBV2	TRBD2	CANKREAYNEQFF	TGTGCCAACAAGCGGGAAGCATACAATGAGCAGTTCTTC
NA	TRBJ1-5	TRBV27	TRBD1	CASSSRQGTGSQPQHF	TGTGCCAGCAGTTCGAGACAAGGGACAGGGTCGCAGCCCCAGCATTTT
once	TRBJ1-2	TRBV5-4	TRBD1	CASSFQDRDRGGYTF	TGTGCCAGCAGCTTCCAAGACCGGGACAGGGGCGGCTACACCTTC
NA	TRBJ1-4	TRBV5-1	TRBD1	CASSAGTGTGEKLFF	TGCGCCAGCAGCGCCGGGACAGGGACCGGTGAAAAACTGTTTTTT
NA	TRBJ1-2	TRBV6-1	NA	CASSEARALNGYTF	TGTGCCAGCAGTGAAGCCCGGGCTCTAAATGGCTACACCTTC
NA	TRBJ2-7	TRBV11-2	TRBD2	CASSFQGLAGLLSYEQYF	TGTGCCAGCAGCTTTCAGGGACTAGCGGGCCTGCTCTCCTACGAGCAGTACTTC
NA	TRBJ1-2	TRBV10-3	NA	CAISVERYGYTF	TGTGCCATCAGTGTAGAGAGGTATGGCTACACCTTC
NA	TRBJ1-1	TRBV30	NA	CAWTRDLEAFF	TGTGCCTGGACCCGGGACCTTGAAGCTTTCTTT
NA	TRBJ1-1	TRBV5-4	NA	CASSWDTGEAFF	TGTGCCAGCAGCTGGGATACTGGTGAAGCTTTCTTT
NA	TRBJ1-3	TRBV4-1	NA	CASSHITVRGNTIYF	TGCGCCAGCAGCCATATCACAGTGCGTGGAAACACCATATATTTT
NA	TRBJ2-1	TRBV7-9	NA	CASSFRYNEQFF	TGTGCCAGCAGCTTCAGGTACAATGAGCAGTTCTTC
NA	TRBJ2-3	TRBV5-1	NA	CASSLEVRSTDTQYF	TGCGCCAGCAGCTTGGAGGTCAGAAGCACAGATACGCAGTATTTT
NA	TRBJ2-6	TRBV29-1	NA	CSVRLSGANVLTF	TGCAGCGTTAGGCTCTCTGGGGCCAACGTCCTGACTTTC
few	TRBJ1-1	TRBV6-1	NA	CATRSSYGGTEAFF	TGTGCCACCAGATCATCCTATGGGGGGACTGAAGCTTTCTTT
NA	TRBJ2-7	TRBV5-1	NA	CASSEPASVSYEQYF	TGCGCCAGCAGCGAACCAGCTAGCGTCTCCTACGAGCAGTACTTC
NA	TRBJ2-5	TRBV6-6	NA	CASSYSLWGQETQYF	TGTGCCAGCAGTTACTCGTTGTGGGGGCAAGAGACCCAGTACTTC
NA	TRBJ2-5	TRBV30	NA	CAWSRASRGETQYF	TGTGCCTGGAGCCGGGCTTCCCGGGGAGAGACCCAGTACTTC
NA	TRBJ1-4	TRBV5-1	TRBD1	CASRGQGAEKLFF	TGCGCCAGCAGAGGACAGGGGGCTGAAAAACTGTTTTTT
NA	TRBJ1-6	TRBV30	NA	CAWGPPLHF	TGTGCCTGGGGTCCACCCCTCCACTTT
few	TRBJ1-3	TRBV30	NA	CAWSSTISGNTIYF	TGTGCCTGGAGTTCGACGATCTCTGGAAACACCATATATTTT
NA	TRBJ2-4	TRBV30	NA	CAWSVRGAKNIQYF	TGTGCCTGGAGTGTACGAGGGGCCAAAAACATTCAGTACTTC
NA	TRBJ2-5	TRBV11-2	NA	CASSWGLVGETQYF	TGTGCCAGCAGCTGGGGATTGGTTGGGGAGACCCAGTACTTC
few	TRBJ2-1	TRBV19	NA	CASSILLGDEQFF	TGTGCCAGTAGTATCCTCCTGGGCGATGAGCAGTTCTTC
NA	TRBJ2-7	TRBV2	NA	CASSEGGAQIYEQYF	TGTGCCAGCAGCGAAGGCGGGGCCCAGATCTACGAGCAGTACTTC
once	TRBJ1-1	TRBV10-1	NA	CASSESPPGPTLNTEAFF	TGCGCCAGCAGTGAGTCCCCTCCCGGGCCTACCTTGAACACTGAAGCTTTCTTT
once	TRBJ1-5	TRBV7-6	NA	CASSLLAGASNQPQHF	TGTGCCAGCAGCTTATTGGCAGGGGCCAGCAATCAGCCCCAGCATTTT
NA	TRBJ1-5	TRBV6-6	NA	CASSTDLGQPQHF	TGTGCCAGCAGTACAGACCTAGGCCAGCCCCAGCATTTT
NA	TRBJ2-5	TRBV19	NA	CASSLAGLETQYF	TGTGCCAGTAGCCTTGCCGGATTAGAGACCCAGTACTTC
NA	TRBJ2-5	TRBV5-4	NA	CASSLEGRTQETQYF	TGTGCCAGCAGCTTGGAAGGAAGGACCCAAGAGACCCAGTACTTC
NA	TRBJ1-1	TRBV27	NA	CASSFRGAGTEAFF	TGTGCCAGCAGCTTCCGGGGGGCGGGAACTGAAGCTTTCTTT
once	TRBJ1-1	TRBV5-3	NA	CARSLPKQGEAFF	TGTGCCAGAAGCTTGCCAAAACAGGGTGAAGCTTTCTTT
NA	TRBJ1-2	TRBV5-8	NA	CASPRPRTGSYGYTF	TGTGCCAGCCCCCGCCCTCGAACGGGATCCTATGGCTACACCTTC
NA	TRBJ2-5	TRBV5-1	NA	CASSWKPLETQYF	TGCGCCAGCAGCTGGAAGCCCCTGGAGACCCAGTACTTC
NA	TRBJ1-1	TRBV9	NA	CASSVVGQNTEAFF	TGTGCCAGCAGCGTAGTAGGACAGAACACTGAAGCTTTCTTT
NA	TRBJ1-6	TRBV5-6	TRBD1	CASSPARQGFNSPLHF	TGTGCCAGCAGCCCCGCCAGACAGGGATTTAATTCACCCCTCCACTTT
NA	TRBJ1-2	TRBV7-9	NA	CASSLVGIRGYGYTF	TGTGCCAGCAGCTTAGTTGGGATCCGTGGCTATGGCTACACCTTC
NA	TRBJ2-3	TRBV30	NA	CAWSPGGGGDTQYF	TGTGCCTGGAGTCCCGGCGGCGGCGGAGATACGCAGTATTTT
NA	TRBJ2-7	TRBV5-6	TRBD2	CASSLGGNNEQYF	TGTGCCAGCAGCCTCGGGGGGAATAACGAGCAGTACTTC
NA	TRBJ2-3	TRBV5-1	NA	CASSRGLDPDTQYF	TGCGCCAGCAGCAGGGGACTCGATCCGGATACGCAGTATTTT
once	TRBJ1-2	TRBV30	NA	CAWRTANYGYTF	TGTGCCTGGAGGACAGCTAACTATGGCTACACCTTC
NA	TRBJ2-7	TRBV9	NA	CASSVAATQDYEQYF	TGTGCCAGCAGCGTTGCTGCGACACAGGACTACGAGCAGTACTTC
NA	TRBJ1-2	TRBV18	NA	CASSPDGRAEGYTF	TGTGCCAGCTCACCGGACGGGAGGGCGGAGGGCTACACCTTC
NA	TRBJ2-2	TRBV9	NA	CASKGGNTGELFF	TGTGCCAGCAAGGGGGGGAACACCGGGGAGCTGTTTTTT
NA	TRBJ2-2	TRBV19	NA	CASMVRAGPGELFF	TGTGCCAGTATGGTTCGTGCGGGTCCCGGGGAGCTGTTTTTT
NA	TRBJ2-4	TRBV2	NA	CASRALGQGKNIQYF	TGTGCCAGCAGGGCCCTAGGGCAGGGGAAAAACATTCAGTACTTC
NA	TRBJ2-1	TRBV11-2	TRBD1	CASSYSSRGQGASYNEQFF	TGTGCCAGCAGCTACTCGTCTCGGGGACAGGGGGCGTCCTACAATGAGCAGTTCTTC
NA	TRBJ1-1	TRBV28	NA	CASSRRTLAFF	TGTGCCAGCAGTCGCAGGACTCTGGCTTTCTTT
NA	TRBJ2-1	TRBV9	NA	CASSVGPGVVNEQFF	TGTGCCAGCAGCGTAGGGCCGGGAGTTGTTAATGAGCAGTTCTTC